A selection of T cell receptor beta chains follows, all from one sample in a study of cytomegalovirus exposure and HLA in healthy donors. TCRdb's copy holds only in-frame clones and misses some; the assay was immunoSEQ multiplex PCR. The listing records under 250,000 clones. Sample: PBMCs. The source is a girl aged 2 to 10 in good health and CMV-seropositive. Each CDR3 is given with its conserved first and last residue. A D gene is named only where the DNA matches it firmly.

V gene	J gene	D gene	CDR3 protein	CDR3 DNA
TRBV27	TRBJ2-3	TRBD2	CASTPLAGGTDTQYF	TGTGCCAGCACTCCGCTAGCGGGAGGTACAGATACGCAGTATTTT
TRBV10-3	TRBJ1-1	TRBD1	CAISEEGGGDTEAFF	TGTGCCATCAGTGAGGAAGGGGGCGGGGACACTGAAGCTTTCTTT
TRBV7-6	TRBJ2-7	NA	CASSQNTGSDEQYF	TGTGCCAGCAGCCAGAATACAGGGAGCGACGAGCAGTACTTC
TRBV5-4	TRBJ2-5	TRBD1	CASSSGTAKRGETQYF	TGTGCCAGCAGCTCAGGGACAGCCAAGCGAGGGGAGACCCAGTACTTC
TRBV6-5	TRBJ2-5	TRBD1	CASSQGQGLETQYF	TGTGCCAGCAGTCAAGGACAGGGACTGGAGACCCAGTACTTC
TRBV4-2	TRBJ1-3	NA	CASSQERVGGNTIYF	TGTGCCAGCAGCCAAGAGAGAGTCGGTGGAAACACCATATATTTT
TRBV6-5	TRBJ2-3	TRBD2	CASSPTSGTDTQYF	TGTGCCAGCAGCCCCACTAGCGGCACAGATACGCAGTATTTT
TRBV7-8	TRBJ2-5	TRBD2	CATGASGRVETQYF	TGTGCCACCGGGGCTAGCGGGAGGGTTGAGACCCAGTACTTC
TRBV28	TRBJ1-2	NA	CGAGVPTPYGYTF	TGTGGGGCAGGGGTACCCACCCCCTATGGCTACACCTTC
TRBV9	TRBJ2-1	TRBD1	CASSAQGAPPYNEQFF	TGTGCCAGCAGCGCCCAGGGGGCCCCCCCCTACAATGAGCAGTTCTTC
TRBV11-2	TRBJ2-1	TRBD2	CASSSEHQRERNEQFF	TGTGCCAGCAGCTCGGAACACCAGCGGGAACGCAATGAGCAGTTCTTC
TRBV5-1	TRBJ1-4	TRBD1	CASSHGTGGLDEKLFF	TGCGCCAGCAGCCACGGGACAGGGGGCTTAGACGAAAAACTGTTTTTT
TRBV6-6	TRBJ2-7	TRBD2	CASRSVGGKYEQYF	TGTGCCAGCAGATCGGTGGGGGGGAAATACGAGCAGTACTTC
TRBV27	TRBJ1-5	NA	CASSLNPVVQPQHF	TGTGCCAGCAGTTTAAATCCTGTCGTTCAGCCCCAGCATTTT
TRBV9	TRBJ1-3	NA	CASSVGGGERYF	TGTGCCAGCAGCGTAGGCGGGGGGGAAAGATATTTT
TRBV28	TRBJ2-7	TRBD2	CAIDPPAGGPYEQYF	TGTGCCATCGACCCCCCAGCGGGAGGACCCTACGAGCAGTACTTC
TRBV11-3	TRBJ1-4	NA	CDNQGATNEKLFF	TGTGACAATCAGGGTGCAACTAATGAAAAACTGTTTTTT
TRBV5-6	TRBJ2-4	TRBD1	CASSPGTGLAKNIQYF	TGTGCCAGCAGCCCGGGGACAGGGCTAGCCAAAAACATTCAGTACTTC
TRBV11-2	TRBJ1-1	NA	CASSLDSWNTEAFF	TGTGCCAGCAGCTTAGATTCGTGGAACACTGAAGCTTTCTTT
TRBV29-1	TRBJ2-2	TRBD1	CSVGGTGGYATGELFF	TGCAGCGTTGGAGGGACAGGGGGGTATGCCACCGGGGAGCTGTTTTTT
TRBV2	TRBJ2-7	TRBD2	CASSEVREVSSYEQYF	TGTGCCAGCAGTGAGGTACGGGAGGTTAGCTCCTACGAGCAGTACTTC
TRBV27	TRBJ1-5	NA	CASSFSTNHGQSIRQPQHF	TGTGCCAGCAGTTTCTCAACGAACCACGGACAGAGCATTCGGCAGCCCCAGCATTTT
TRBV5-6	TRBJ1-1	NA	CASSPARLNTEAFF	TGTGCCAGCAGCCCCGCCAGGCTGAACACTGAAGCTTTCTTT
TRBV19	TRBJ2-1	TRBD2	CASSTSGREQFF	TGTGCCAGTAGTACGAGCGGGAGGGAGCAGTTCTTC
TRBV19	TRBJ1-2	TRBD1	CASSMGRTGARGYGYTF	TGTGCCAGTAGTATGGGCAGGACAGGGGCCAGAGGGTATGGCTACACCTTC
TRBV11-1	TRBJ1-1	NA	CASNSGLPNTEAFF	TGTGCCAGCAATTCCGGACTACCGAACACTGAAGCTTTCTTT
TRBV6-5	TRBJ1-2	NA	CASSSTGERNYGYTF	TGTGCCAGCAGTTCCACCGGGGAAAGGAACTATGGCTACACCTTC
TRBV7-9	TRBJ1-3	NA	CASSLGGGSGNTIYF	TGTGCCAGCAGCTTAGGCGGGGGGTCTGGAAACACCATATATTTT
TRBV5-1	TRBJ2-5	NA	CASSLALGETQYF	TGCGCCAGCAGCTTGGCCCTGGGCGAGACCCAGTACTTC
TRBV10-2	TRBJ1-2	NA	CASSETTRSRANYGYTF	TGCGCCAGCAGTGAGACGACAAGGTCTCGAGCTAACTATGGCTACACCTTC
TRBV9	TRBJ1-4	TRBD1	CASSAGQEGEKLFF	TGTGCCAGCAGCGCCGGACAGGAGGGTGAAAAACTGTTTTTT
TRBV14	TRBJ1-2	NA	CASSLNARDGVSF	TGTGCCAGCAGCCTTAACGCGCGAGACGGGGTATCCTTC
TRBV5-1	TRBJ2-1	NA	CASSLFLAYNEQFF	TGCGCCAGCAGCTTGTTCCTAGCGTACAATGAGCAGTTCTTC
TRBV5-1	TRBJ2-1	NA	CASREGRGYNEQFF	TGCGCCAGCAGGGAGGGTCGGGGGTACAATGAGCAGTTCTTC
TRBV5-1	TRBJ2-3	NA	CASSLGPSTDTQYF	TGCGCCAGCAGCTTGGGGCCTAGCACAGATACGCAGTATTTT
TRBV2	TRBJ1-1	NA	CASGGRGGTNTEAFF	TGTGCCAGCGGCGGAAGGGGGGGGACGAACACTGAAGCTTTCTTT
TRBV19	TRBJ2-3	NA	CASSGTPSPGDTQYF	TGTGCCAGTAGTGGAACTCCAAGTCCGGGGGATACGCAGTATTTT
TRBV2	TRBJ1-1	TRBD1	CASTRQGRAFF	TGTGCCAGCACTCGACAGGGGCGAGCTTTCTTT
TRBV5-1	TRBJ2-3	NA	CASSLGSSAYTDTQYF	TGCGCCAGCAGCTTGGGTTCTAGCGCTTACACAGATACGCAGTATTTT
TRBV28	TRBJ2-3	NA	CASHQNRADTQYF	TGTGCCAGCCATCAAAACAGGGCAGATACGCAGTATTTT
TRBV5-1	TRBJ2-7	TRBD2	CASSLLSGNSYEQYF	TGCGCCAGCAGCTTGTTGAGCGGGAACTCCTACGAGCAGTACTTC
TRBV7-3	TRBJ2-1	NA	CASSPRTPGQNEQFF	TGTGCCAGCAGCCCCCGAACCCCAGGGCAAAATGAGCAGTTCTTC
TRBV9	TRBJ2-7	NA	CASSVGPGSYEQYF	TGTGCCAGCAGCGTAGGTCCGGGGTCCTACGAGCAGTACTTC
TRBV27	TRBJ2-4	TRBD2	CASSLRLAGGAKNIQYF	TGTGCCAGCAGTTTAAGGCTAGCGGGAGGTGCCAAAAACATTCAGTACTTC
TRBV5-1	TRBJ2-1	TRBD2	CASSFSSGSSYNEQFF	TGCGCCAGCAGCTTTTCTAGCGGGTCCTCCTACAATGAGCAGTTCTTC
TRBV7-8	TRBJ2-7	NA	CASSLGSSEQYF	TGTGCCAGCAGCTTAGGATCTAGCGAGCAGTACTTC
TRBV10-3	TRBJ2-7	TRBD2	CAIRPGGDSYEQYF	TGTGCCATCAGGCCGGGAGGCGACTCCTACGAGCAGTACTTC
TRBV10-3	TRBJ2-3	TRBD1	CAISVGTGADTQYF	TGTGCCATCAGTGTCGGGACAGGGGCAGATACGCAGTATTTT
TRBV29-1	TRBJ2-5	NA	CSVARGGGETQYF	TGCAGCGTTGCCCGGGGAGGCGGAGAGACCCAGTACTTC
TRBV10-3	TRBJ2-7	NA	CAISAYNRAYSYEQYF	TGTGCCATCAGTGCCTATAACAGGGCGTACTCCTACGAGCAGTACTTC
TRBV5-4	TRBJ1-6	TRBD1	CASSSRDRVNSPLHF	TGTGCCAGCAGCTCCCGGGACAGGGTCAATTCACCCCTCCACTTT
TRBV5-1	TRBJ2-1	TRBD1	CASSLGQGGYNEQFF	TGCGCCAGCAGCTTAGGACAGGGAGGTTACAATGAGCAGTTCTTC
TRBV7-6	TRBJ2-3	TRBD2	CASSQTSGTDTQYF	TGTGCCAGCAGCCAGACTAGCGGGACAGATACGCAGTATTTT